These T cell receptor beta chains were read from a single sample in a study of T cells in localized non-small cell lung cancer. Sequencing used immunoSEQ multiplex PCR; TCRdb keeps in-frame clones, though not all of them. The table lists fewer than 20,000 clones, approximately 84% of them singletons. Sequencing was performed on peripheral blood, taken before any cancer treatment. The origin of the receptors is a male donor at least 60 years old with stage I lung adenocarcinoma. Each CDR3 is given with its conserved first and last residue. A D gene is named only where the DNA matches it firmly. Part of the rows lack a size; the others show once, few, many or a class for expanded clones.

d_call	clone_size	j_call	v_call	cdr3_aa	cdr3_nt
TRBD2	NA	TRBJ2-2	TRBV10-2	CASRREGGTGELFF	TGCGCCAGCAGGAGGGAGGGAGGTACCGGGGAGCTGTTTTTT
TRBD1	few	TRBJ2-5	TRBV19	CASSSTGGSETQYF	TGTGCCAGTAGCTCGACAGGGGGCAGTGAGACCCAGTACTTC
NA	NA	TRBJ1-2	TRBV6-6	CASRPDGRAGYTF	TGTGCCAGCAGGCCCGACGGGAGAGCTGGCTACACCTTC
NA	NA	TRBJ2-2	TRBV5-6	CASSGGPGELFF	TGTGCCAGCAGCGGGGGGCCCGGGGAGCTGTTTTTT
TRBD2	NA	TRBJ2-5	TRBV7-2	CASSPGGIQETQYF	TGTGCCAGCAGCCCCGGGGGGATCCAAGAGACCCAGTACTTC
NA	NA	TRBJ1-2	TRBV5-1	CASRRTEGGYGYTF	TGCGCCAGCAGAAGGACAGAGGGGGGCTATGGCTACACCTTC
NA	NA	TRBJ1-6	TRBV6-6	CATKGDSYNSPLHF	TGTGCCACCAAGGGGGATTCCTATAATTCACCCCTCCACTTT
TRBD1	NA	TRBJ1-2	TRBV2	CASSRGQGSYGYTF	TGTGCCAGCAGTAGGGGACAGGGTAGTTATGGCTACACCTTC
TRBD1	NA	TRBJ2-2	TRBV5-1	CASSSGTGKTGELFF	TGCGCCAGCAGCTCCGGGACAGGGAAAACCGGGGAGCTGTTTTTT
TRBD1	NA	TRBJ2-2	TRBV18	CASSLPDRAYTGELFF	TGTGCCAGCTCACTACCCGACAGGGCGTACACCGGGGAGCTGTTTTTT
TRBD2	once	TRBJ2-5	TRBV5-1	CASNRGGATSGTQYF	TGCGCCAGCAACCGCGGGGGAGCCACCTCTGGGACCCAGTACTTC
NA	NA	TRBJ2-6	TRBV19	CASSAGAGANVLTF	TGTGCCAGTAGCGCGGGGGCCGGGGCCAACGTCCTGACTTTC
NA	NA	TRBJ2-1	TRBV11-2	CASSPRQNEQFF	TGTGCCAGCAGCCCTAGACAGAATGAGCAGTTCTTC
NA	NA	TRBJ2-7	TRBV6-1	CASKARLQGEQYF	TGTGCCAGCAAGGCCCGCCTGCAGGGCGAGCAGTACTTC
NA	NA	TRBJ1-5	TRBV19	CASSPQGIGNQPQHF	TGTGCCAGTAGTCCCCAGGGCATTGGCAATCAGCCCCAGCATTTT
NA	NA	TRBJ2-1	TRBV27	CASSPLGAGNEQFF	TGTGCCAGCAGTCCCCTAGGAGCGGGCAATGAGCAGTTCTTC